The 22 T cell receptor beta chains presented below share a single source sample, sequenced in a study of siplizumab effects on memory and regulatory T cells (dated by TCRdb to 2018 to 2020). Library preparation used the immunoSEQ multiplex PCR assay. TCRdb carries this immuneACCESS record with in-frame sequences only. Its versions omit some clonotypes, under half of them owing to an unresolved V gene in the studies checked, with the rest unexplained. The sample table contains some 100,000 clones; only one count was recorded for about 91% of them. The ten top clones hold 0.55% to 0.95% of the sample. Sequences were obtained from Tregs sorted from blood. These TCRs come from a human donor in good health.

The CDR3 DNA sequence: TGTGCCAGCAGTCCAGGGGGTCACACCGGGGAGCTGTTTTTT. Translated, it gives CASSPGGHTGELFF. The chain recombines TRBV28 with TRBJ2-2; 7 bases match TRBD1. J gave up 3 bases and V 5 bases, and 3 bases lay outside the gene matches. The CDR3 runs to 14 residues. CDR1 is MDHEN, CDR2 SYDVKM, per germline.

The gene calls are TRBV25-1 and TRBJ2-4; D is ambiguous. Germline V gives CDR1 MGHDK, CDR2 SYGVNS. This CDR3 has 12 amino acids. Deletions cut 4 bases from V and 6 bases from J, with 7 bases between. CDR3 sequence reads: CASSGFGNIQYF. DNA of the CDR3: TGTGCCAGCAGTGGGTTTGGAAACATTCAGTACTTC.

The chain couples TRBV5-1 to TRBJ2-3; perhaps TRBD1 as D (6 bases). Deletions cut 2 bases from V and 3 bases from J, with 13 bases between. Germline loops: CDR1 SGHRS, CDR2 YFSETQ. The CDR3 runs 15 residues. CDR3 sequence reads: CASSLLGAITDTQYF. As DNA, the CDR3 is TGCGCCAGCAGCTTACTGGGGGCGATTACAGATACGCAGTATTTT.

V and J are TRBV27 and TRBJ1-2; TRBD1 is a possible D gene (5 bases). Per the germline V gene, CDR1 is MNHEY and CDR2 is SMNVEV (reference sequence). Trimming removed 7 bases from V and 0 bases from J, with 21 bases in between. The CDR3 loop spans 17 amino acids. The CDR3 here is CASTHWGGDATNYGYTF. The CDR3, as DNA: TGTGCCAGCACTCACTGGGGCGGGGACGCCACTAACTATGGCTACACCTTC.

On this clone: Its ends do not fully match the called genes, so a read error is possible. The chain carries TRBV7-7 and TRBJ2-5; 9 positions agree with TRBD1. CDR1 is SSHAT and CDR2 is FNYEAQ in the germline V gene (reference sequence). This CDR3 region has 13 residues. The CDR3 reads CASSLDRGETQYF. In DNA, the CDR3 is TGTGCTAGCAGCTTAGACAGGGGGGAGACCCAGTACTTC.

CDR3 DNA: TGTGCCAGCAGCTTGGGACTAGGGCCCTACGAGCAGTACTTC. Protein: CASSLGLGPYEQYF. V is TRBV7-8 and J is TRBJ2-7, with TRBD2 matching 8 bases. CDR1 SGHVS and CDR2 FQNEAQ come from the germline V gene. V lost 3 bases, J lost 2 bases, and 3 bases stayed unmatched. This CDR3 region has 14 residues.

This clone was seen once. The V gene is TRBV9, the J gene TRBJ1-1; D remains ambiguous. The CDR3 is 15 amino acids. The V and J ends lost 1 base and 3 bases respectively, with 13 bases between them. In germline, CDR1 is SGDLS, CDR2 YYNGEE. The CDR3 bases are TGTGCCAGCAGCGTATCGGGGATGTCGTACACTGAAGCTTTCTTT. This gives the protein CASSVSGMSYTEAFF.

The rearrangement links TRBV7-2 to TRBJ2-7; possibly TRBD2 for D (5 bases). Germline V gene sequence: CDR1 SGHTA, CDR2 FQGNSA. The CDR3 is 15 amino acids. V lost 4 bases, J lost 7 bases, and 20 bases lay in between. In DNA, the CDR3 is TGTGCCAGCAGCTACCCCCTAACGGGAAAGGAGGAGCAGTACTTC. Residues: CASSYPLTGKEEQYF.

The chain has TRBV9 and TRBJ2-1; 11 bases fit TRBD2. The CDR3 is 15 residues long. The germline CDR1 and CDR2 sequences are SGDLS and YYNGEE. Trimming cost V 4 bases and J 3 bases; bases outside gene matches: 3. The DNA for the CDR3 is TGTGCCAGCAGCCCCGGGACTAGCGGCTACAATGAGCAGTTCTTC. This sequence encodes CASSPGTSGYNEQFF. The full variable domain, its missing parts supplied by reference TRBV9 and TRBJ2-1, is DSGVTQTPKHLITATGQRVTLRCSPRSGDLSVYWYQQSLDQGLQFLIQYYNGEERAKGNILERFSAQQFPDLHSELNLSSLELGDSALYFCASSPGTSGYNEQFFGPGTRLTVL.

This clone came up once. V is TRBV7-9 and J is TRBJ1-1; D remains unclear. This CDR3 has 14 residues. Germline V gene sequence: CDR1 SEHNR, CDR2 FQNEAQ (reference sequence). V shed 1 base and J shed 8 bases, with 14 bases lying between them. The DNA of the CDR3 is TGTGCCAGCAGCTTAGATGTATCAGAGCCCGAAGCTTTCTTT. It is translated as CASSLDVSEPEAFF.

V gene TRBV5-4 combines with J gene TRBJ2-3, with D unclear. The V and J ends lost 2 bases and 0 bases respectively, with 4 bases between them. The CDR3 length is 13 residues. Germline V lookup: CDR1 SGHNT, CDR2 YYREEE (reference sequence). CDR3 in DNA: TGTGCCAGCAGCTTCCTCAGCACAGATACGCAGTATTTT. The encoded protein is CASSFLSTDTQYF.

This sequence joins TRBV28 and TRBJ2-7; possibly TRBD2 for D (6 bases). The CDR3 is 16 amino acids. CDR1 MDHEN and CDR2 SYDVKM come from the germline V gene. V was pared by 2 bases and J by 2 bases, with 16 bases between. The CDR3, as DNA: TGTGCCAGCAGTTTACCCCCTGGGAGGAGCCCCTACGAGCAGTACTTC. Translation gives CASSLPPGRSPYEQYF.

V and J are TRBV14 and TRBJ1-4; D perhaps matches TRBD1 (6 bases). Trimming removed 0 bases at V and 12 bases at J, with 17 bases between. The germline CDR1 and CDR2 sequences are SGHDN and FVKESK. The CDR3 covers 15 residues. The CDR3 DNA is TGTGCCAGCAGCCAAGACTCAGGGGCCACGAGGGAACTGTTTTTT. As protein: CASSQDSGATRELFF.

This CDR3 reads CASSQGLIQSEAFF. The CDR3 nucleotides are TGTGCCAGCAGTCAGGGACTTATCCAGAGTGAAGCTTTCTTT. The gene calls are TRBV27 and TRBJ1-1; weak D call: TRBD1 (5 bases). Deletions cut 5 bases from V and 7 bases from J, with 17 bases between. Germline CDR1 and CDR2: MNHEY and SMNVEV (reference sequence). This CDR3 spans 14 amino acids.

The V gene is TRBV5-5, the J gene TRBJ2-3; the D gene is possibly TRBD1 (7 bases). V lost 4 bases and J lost 6, with 27 bases in between. CDR3 length: 18 amino acids. In germline, CDR1 is SGHKS, CDR2 YYEKEE (reference sequence). The CDR3 sequence: CASSRTKTGAGGLDTQYF. In nucleotides, the CDR3 is TGTGCCAGCAGCCGTACTAAGACGGGGGCAGGGGGTTTGGATACGCAGTATTTT.

The V call is TRBV29-1, the J call TRBJ2-1, with D perhaps matching TRBD1 (6 bases). Germline-derived CDR1 and CDR2 are SQVTM and ANQGSEA. The CDR3 is 14 residues long. The V end lost 6 bases, the J end lost 0 bases, and 12 bases lay between the germline ends. In nucleotides, the CDR3 is TGCAGCGTGAACAGGGCGCCCTCCTACAATGAGCAGTTCTTC. It translates to CSVNRAPSYNEQFF.

The CDR3 coding sequence is TGTGCCAGCTCACCGGGAGGGGGATTAAATCAGCCCCAGCATTTT. Amino acid sequence: CASSPGGGLNQPQHF. The chain has TRBV18 and TRBJ1-5; TRBD1 is a possible D gene (6 bases). CDR1 and CDR2 from the germline V gene are KGHSH and LQKENI. CDR3 size: 15 residues. V was trimmed by 3 bases and J by 4 bases, leaving 13 bases between them.

CDR3 sequence (DNA): TGTGCCAGCATTCTATCCGGTCTACGGGGGGGCGAGCAGTACTTC. Protein sequence: CASILSGLRGGEQYF. The chain uses TRBV11-2 and TRBJ2-7, with TRBD2 matching over 8 bases. Germline loops: CDR1 SGHAT, CDR2 FQNNGV. The ends lost 7 bases at V and 6 bases at J; junction bases unmatched: 14. The CDR3 has 15 residues.

This chain links TRBV5-1 with TRBJ2-5; 9 bases align to TRBD2. CDR3 length equals 16 residues. V shed 4 bases, J shed 2 bases, and the junction held 9 bases outside the gene matches. The germline CDR1 and CDR2 sequences are SGHRS and YFSETQ. For the CDR3, the DNA is TGCGCCAGCAGCAGCTCTAGCGGGGCGTTACAAGAGACCCAGTACTTC. Translation: CASSSSSGALQETQYF.

The chain uses TRBV18 and TRBJ2-7, with 12 positions matching TRBD1. This CDR3 has 17 residues. Germline V CDR1 and CDR2: KGHSH, LQKENI. J gave up 2 bases and V 4 bases, and 9 bases lay outside the gene matches. CDR3 coding DNA: TGTGCCAGCTCACGGGGGACAGGGGGCGGTTCCACCTACGAGCAGTACTTC. Translating gives CASSRGTGGGSTYEQYF.

This sequence joins TRBV7-9 and TRBJ1-5; 8 nucleotides match TRBD1. The junction had 9 bases not matched to a gene; V was cut back by 4 bases and J by 7 bases. The CDR3 totals 15 residues. Germline-derived CDR1 and CDR2 are SEHNR and FQNEAQ (reference sequence). CDR3 in DNA: TGTGCCAGCAGCTCTGGACAGGGAGTGAACCAGCCCCAGCATTTT. Its protein product is CASSSGQGVNQPQHF. Supplemented by reference TRBV7-9 and TRBJ1-5, the full variable domain reads DTGVSQNPRHKITKRGQNVTFRCDPISEHNRLYWYRQTLGQGPEFLTYFQNEAQLEKSRLLSDRFSAERPKGSFSTLEIQRTEQGDSAMYLCASSSGQGVNQPQHFGDGTRLSIL.

The chain employs TRBV19 and TRBJ1-5; TRBD1 might be the D (6 bases). CDR3 length: 16 amino acids. Germline V gene sequence: CDR1 LNHDA, CDR2 SQIVND (reference sequence). Trimming cost V 7 bases and J 2 bases, with 18 bases left between them. The DNA of the CDR3 is TGTGCCAGTAAGTTTGGCTGGGACAAGGGCAATCAGCCCCAGCATTTT. This encodes CASKFGWDKGNQPQHF. Using reference TRBV19 and TRBJ1-5 for the parts outside the CDR3, the full variable domain is DGGITQSPKYLFRKEGQNVTLSCEQNLNHDAMYWYRQDPGQGLRLIYYSQIVNDFQKGDIAEGYSVSREKKESFPLTVTSAQKNPTAFYLCASKFGWDKGNQPQHFGDGTRLSIL.